The 18 T cell receptor beta chains reported below all come from one sample, sequenced in a study of T-cell memory formation after mild COVID-19 listed by TCRdb under 2021. Receptor amplification or capture employed 5' RACE. Sequencing relied on an Illumina NovaSeq 6000. TCRdb applied fastp at Q25 and MiXCR to the public reads, then kept only in-frame beta chains. Each CDR3 protein appears once, grouped with its most common genes and DNA. For this sample the table gives a few hundred thousand distinct CDR3 sequences, of which around a sixth were detected only once. The ten largest clonotypes hold approximately 20% of the sample. Material for sequencing was PBMCs or a T cell subset sorted from them (not recorded which). The receptors come from a man in his late teens or twenties who had mild COVID-19 (a few samples of this study predate the infection). The sample titles of this study are shuffled in the database, so cell type and time point are left out; the donor was told from shared clones.

The J gene is TRBJ2-7, the V gene TRBV7-9; D assignment may be TRBD1 or TRBD2 (5 bases each). The CDR3 length is 12 residues. CDR1 is SEHNR and CDR2 is FQNEAQ in the germline V gene (reference sequence). V dropped 6 bases and J dropped 4 bases, with 10 bases sitting between them. CDR3 bases: TGTGCCAGCAGAGGGGAGTTTTACGAGCAGTACGTC. Amino acids: CASRGEFYEQYV.

A few counts support this clonotype. This chain joins TRBV7-2 and TRBJ2-2; 10 nucleotides match TRBD1. This CDR3 is built from 15 residues. The V segment lost 2 bases and the J segment 6 bases; nucleotides outside the gene matches: 3. Germline-derived CDR1 and CDR2 are SGHTA and FQGNSA. CDR3 residues: CASSLSGTGAGELFF. CDR3 in DNA: TGTGCCAGCAGCTTAAGCGGGACAGGGGCCGGGGAGCTGTTTTTT.

This clonotype has only a few counts. V is TRBV7-4 and J is TRBJ1-1; 7 bases fit TRBD1. The CDR3 runs to 16 residues. The J segment lost 6 bases and the V segment lost 5 bases, leaving 15 bases of the junction unmatched. CDR1 SGHVT and CDR2 SQSDAQ come from the germline V gene. The CDR3 reads CASSPPRGQSRAEAFF. The CDR3, as DNA: TGTGCCAGCAGCCCCCCACGGGGACAGTCACGGGCTGAAGCTTTCTTT.

The chain has TRBV9 and TRBJ2-1, with D hard to call. The germline V and J ends were trimmed by 4 bases and 0 bases, with 11 bases remaining between them. Per the germline V gene, CDR1 is SGDLS and CDR2 is YYNGEE. There are 15 residues in the CDR3. The CDR3 DNA is TGTGCCAGCAGCTCACGGTATAGCTCCTACAATGAGCAGTTCTTC. This codes for CASSSRYSSYNEQFF.

Many counts were recorded for this clonotype. One end of the junction fails to match germline, which may point to a read error. The chain couples TRBV5-1 to TRBJ1-1; possibly TRBD1 for D (5 bases). The CDR3 totals 14 residues. Germline-derived CDR1 and CDR2 are SGHRS and YFSETQ. For the CDR3, the DNA is TGTGCCAGCAGCTTAGTGGGGGGGAGCACTGAAGCTTTCTTT. Translation: CASSLVGGSTEAFF.

This clonotype was observed a few times. CDR3 loop: CASSLAGGESYTF. CDR3 DNA: TGTGCCAGCAGCTTAGCGGGAGGGGAAAGCTACACCTTC. The genes are TRBV7-2 and TRBJ1-2; D might be TRBD1 (5 bases). With 0 bases removed from V and 9 bases from J, the gap between germline ends came to 11 bases. Looked up from germline, CDR1 is SGHTA and CDR2 is FQGNSA. CDR3 length: 13 amino acids.

This clonotype was picked up many times. The chain is built from TRBV27 and TRBJ2-1, with TRBD2 as a possible D gene (6 bases). CDR3 length: 16 residues. Germline CDR1 MNHEY, CDR2 SMNVEV (reference sequence). V was pared by 5 bases and J by 0 bases, with 14 bases between. CDR3 in DNA: TGTGCCAGCAGTGGGGCCCGGCGGGGCTCCTACAATGAGCAGTTCTTC. It translates to CASSGARRGSYNEQFF.

This rearrangement joins TRBV19 to TRBJ2-3, with a possible D match to TRBD1 (6 bases). CDR3 length equals 16 residues. Germline V CDR1 and CDR2: LNHDA, SQIVND (reference sequence). Trimming stripped 6 bases from V and 2 bases from J, with 18 bases between. This CDR3 reads CASRTGSTAYTDTQYF. CDR3 nucleotides: TGTGCCAGTAGAACAGGGAGCACGGCCTACACAGATACGCAGTATTTT.

This clonotype was counted a single time. This chain links TRBV7-9 with TRBJ2-5; D gene ambiguous. CDR1 SEHNR and CDR2 FQNEAQ come from the germline V gene (reference sequence). The CDR3 consists of 13 residues. Trimming removed 0 bases from V and 6 bases from J, with 8 bases in between. The chain's CDR3 is CASSLAATQTQYF. CDR3 sequence (DNA): TGTGCCAGCAGCTTAGCGGCCACTCAGACCCAGTACTTC.

This clonotype was seen more than once but under ten times. The chain carries TRBV29-1 and TRBJ2-5; D is unclear. Looked up from germline, CDR1 is SQVTM and CDR2 is ANQGSEA. V was clipped by 2 bases and J by 2 bases, with 9 bases between them. CDR3 length: 13 residues. As DNA, the CDR3 is TGCAGCGTTGAATGGTCCATGCAAGAGACCCAGTACTTC. It codes for CSVEWSMQETQYF.

The chain couples TRBV5-1 to TRBJ1-2; 7 bases agree with TRBD1. This CDR3 has 12 amino acids. The V gene end was trimmed by 7 bases and the J gene end by 2 bases; junction bases not matched to a gene: 2. The germline gives CDR1 SGHRS, CDR2 YFSETQ. CDR3 sequence reads: CASGGQNYGYTF. The CDR3 DNA is TGCGCCAGCGGGGGACAGAACTATGGCTACACCTTC.

At least ten counts were recorded for this clonotype. For the CDR3, the DNA is TGTGCCAGCAGCTTAGCGCCGGGAGGAAGCGGGAGAGATACGCAGTATTTT. It is translated as CASSLAPGGSGRDTQYF. This sequence joins TRBV7-2 and TRBJ2-3; 8 nucleotides match TRBD2. The ends lost 0 bases at V and 5 bases at J; junction bases unmatched: 10. In germline, CDR1 is SGHTA, CDR2 FQGNSA. The CDR3 loop spans 17 amino acids.

This clonotype was seen a handful of times. The chain couples TRBV19 to TRBJ1-5; no clear D. V dropped 5 bases and J dropped 2 bases, with 10 bases sitting between them. Germline values: CDR1 LNHDA, CDR2 SQIVND (reference sequence). The CDR3 extends over 14 amino acids. DNA for the CDR3: TGTGCCAGTAGTGCCGGTGGTCGCAATCAGCCCCAGCATTTT. Its protein product is CASSAGGRNQPQHF.

V is TRBV5-1 and J is TRBJ1-2, with D maybe TRBD1 (5 bases). V was shortened by 0 bases and J by 6 bases, with 6 bases between the two germline ends. The CDR3 totals 12 residues. Germline CDR1 and CDR2: SGHRS and YFSETQ. CDR3 sequence: CASSLGQNGYTF. DNA of the CDR3: TGCGCCAGCAGCTTGGGACAGAATGGCTACACCTTC.

This clonotype was observed a few times. The chain recombines TRBV27 with TRBJ1-1, with D perhaps TRBD1 (6 bases). Germline V gene lookup returns CDR1 MNHEY and CDR2 SMNVEV (reference sequence). V was cut by 6 bases and J by 5 bases, with 16 bases left in between. The CDR3 totals 14 residues. The CDR3 protein is CASRESGDGTEAFF. CDR3 DNA: TGTGCCAGCAGAGAATCAGGGGATGGGACTGAAGCTTTCTTT.

J is TRBJ2-3 and V is TRBV5-1; D tentatively reads TRBD1 or TRBD2 (5 bases each). The CDR3 consists of 14 residues. Trimming left V 4 bases short and J 0 bases short, with 9 bases between. Per the germline V gene, CDR1 is SGHRS and CDR2 is YFSETQ. The CDR3 loop is CASSSRDSTDTQYF. CDR3 DNA sequence: TGCGCCAGCAGCAGCCGGGACAGCACAGATACGCAGTATTTT.

This clonotype was counted between two and nine times. The J gene is TRBJ2-7, the V gene TRBV11-2; D remains unclear. Trimming removed 1 base from V and 3 bases from J, with 10 bases in between. Germline V gives CDR1 SGHAT, CDR2 FQNNGV. This CDR3 has 14 residues. CDR3 in DNA: TGTGCCAGCAGCTTAGTAGGGAACCTCTACGAGCAGTACGTC. It is translated as CASSLVGNLYEQYV.

This clonotype was picked up many times. The chain carries TRBV29-1 and TRBJ2-4; a weak D match, TRBD1 (5 bases). The CDR3 sequence is 10 residues long. Germline loops: CDR1 SQVTM, CDR2 ANQGSEA. V shed 3 bases and J shed 12 bases, with 9 bases lying between them. The CDR3 bases are TGCAGCGTTGATCAGGGCACTCAGTACTTC. It yields the protein CSVDQGTQYF.